Listed here are 18 T cell receptor beta chains from one sample, sequenced in a study of post-analysis software for immune sequencing data. Findings of the study overall: There were five or six TRBV segments more frequent in patients than controls, and TRBV5-6, TRBV5-1 and TRBV20-1 were among them.

Sequencing libraries made from TCR beta cDNA carried unique molecular identifiers. TCRdb re-analysed the PCR reads in MiXCR, keeping a single row per CDR3 protein. The sample lists roughly 800,000 distinct CDR3 sequences, 46% occurring once. No cognate antigen is known for these TCRs. Sequencing was done on a sample of blood. These receptors were collected from a girl between 10 and 17 years old with multiple sclerosis.

This clonotype came up a few times. This chain links TRBV5-1 with TRBJ2-5; either TRBD1 or TRBD2 may supply D (6 bases each). Germline lookup yields CDR1 SGHRS and CDR2 YFSETQ. Trimming left V 4 bases short and J 2 bases short, with 15 bases between. The CDR3 has 15 residues. CDR3 loop: CASSQMTGGQETQYF. CDR3 DNA sequence: TGCGCCAGCAGCCAAATGACAGGAGGGCAAGAGACCCAGTACTTC.

The rearrangement links TRBV3-1 to TRBJ2-1; 7 bases match TRBD2. Germline values: CDR1 LGHDT, CDR2 YNNKEL (reference sequence). The CDR3 extends over 15 amino acids. With 1 base clipped from V and 8 bases from J, the junction kept 8 bases outside the gene matches. CDR3 region: CASSQVGASGHEQFF. The CDR3 region has the DNA TGTGCCAGCAGCCAAGTGGGAGCTAGCGGCCATGAGCAGTTCTTC.

The genes are TRBV12-5 and TRBJ2-7; 7 bases agree with TRBD1. The DNA matches TRBJ2-5 better at its end, which makes the J call doubtful. There are 15 residues in the CDR3. Looked up from germline, CDR1 is LGHNT and CDR2 is FRNRAP. The CDR3 DNA is TGTGCTAGTGGTTTGGCGACAGGGTCGGGAGAGACCCAGTACTTC. It codes for CASGLATGSGETQYF.

This clonotype was seen only a few times. Given a much more abundant clone one base away, this may be a read error. This rearrangement joins TRBV27 to TRBJ1-1; D may be TRBD1 (6 bases). The CDR3 contains 13 residues. Trimming shortened V by 2 bases and J by 4 bases, and 8 bases separated the two germline ends. Germline V lookup: CDR1 MNHEY, CDR2 SMNVEV (reference sequence). Written as DNA, the CDR3 is TGTGCCAGCAGTTTAGGGGGCCTCACTGAAGCTTTCTTT. This codes for CASSLGGLTEAFF.

The chain recombines TRBV5-1 with TRBJ1-1, with D unresolved. Germline CDR1 and CDR2: SGHRS and YFSETQ. This CDR3 spans 15 amino acids. The ends were cut back, 1 base at V and 2 bases at J, with 12 bases in the middle. CDR3: CASSLSGQINTEAFF. The CDR3 coding sequence is TGCGCCAGCAGCTTGAGCGGGCAAATTAACACTGAAGCTTTCTTT.

V and J are TRBV7-3 and TRBJ1-3, with no clear D. CDR1 is SGHTA and CDR2 is FQGTGA in the germline V gene. With 4 bases removed from V and 4 bases from J, the gap between germline ends came to 8 bases. This CDR3 spans 13 amino acids. The CDR3 sequence is CASSYTSGNTIYF. CDR3 DNA: TGTGCCAGCAGCTACACCTCGGGAAACACCATATATTTT. The entire variable domain, with the rest obtained from reference TRBV7-3 and TRBJ1-3, is as follows: GAGVSQTPSNKVTEKGKYVELRCDPISGHTALYWYRQSLGQGPEFLIYFQGTGAADDSGLPNDRFFAVRPEGSVSTLKIQRTERGDSAVYLCASSYTSGNTIYFGEGSWLTVV.

This clonotype came up a few times. The V call is TRBV12-3 or TRBV12-4, the J call TRBJ2-5; weak D call: TRBD2 (5 bases). The CDR3 totals 15 residues. V gave up 6 bases and J gave up 0 bases, with 14 bases separating them. In DNA form, the CDR3 reads TGTGCCAGCAGCTCCGAAGCTAGCCACCAAGAGACCCAGTACTTC. This gives the protein CASSSEASHQETQYF.

V is TRBV29-1 and J is TRBJ2-1; 8 positions match TRBD2. The CDR3 spans 15 residues. The V gene's germline CDR1 is SQVTM and CDR2 ANQGSEA. The J segment lost 5 bases and the V segment lost 6 bases, leaving 12 bases of the junction unmatched. Written as DNA, the CDR3 is TGCAGCGTCGATCCGGGACTAGTCACCGACAATGAGCAGTTCTTC. Translation gives CSVDPGLVTDNEQFF.

V is TRBV6-5 and J is TRBJ1-1; TRBD1 matches at 8 bases. Losses at the gene ends were 6 bases for V and 5 bases for J; bases not matched to a gene: 5. CDR3 size: 13 residues. Looked up from germline, CDR1 is MNHEY and CDR2 is SVGAGI. CDR3 coding DNA: TGTGCCAGCAGGGGGACAGGTGAGACTGAAGCTTTCTTT. Translating gives CASRGTGETEAFF.

The V call is TRBV20-1, the J call TRBJ2-7, with D unresolved. The CDR3 has 13 amino acids. Trimming shortened V by 5 bases and J by 2 bases, and 13 bases separated the two germline ends. The germline V gene has CDR1 DFQATT and CDR2 SNEGSKA (reference sequence). In nucleotides, the CDR3 is TGCAGTGCTGGGTCCGCGGTGGCCTACGAGCAGTACTTC. This translates into CSAGSAVAYEQYF.

This clonotype appeared once. The chain couples TRBV6-2 or TRBV6-3 to TRBJ2-1, with 8 positions matching TRBD2. J was trimmed by 7 bases and V by 0 bases; bases with no gene match: 5. From germline, CDR1 is MNHEY and CDR2 SVGEGT. The CDR3 spans 15 residues. CDR3 in DNA: TGTGCCAGCAGTTACTCAGCTAGCGGGCTTAATGAGCAGTTCTTC. Translated: CASSYSASGLNEQFF.

The chain combines TRBV3-1 with TRBJ1-5; D uncertain. The CDR3 sequence is 14 residues long. Between the trimmed V and J ends, which lost 3 bases and 4 bases, there was a span of 10 bases. The V gene's germline CDR1 is LGHDT and CDR2 YNNKEL (reference sequence). The CDR3 nucleotides are TGTGCCAGCAGCCATGCAGGAGTGAATCAGCCCCAGCATTTT. This gives the protein CASSHAGVNQPQHF.

This clonotype was found a few times. The chain is built from TRBV19 and TRBJ2-7, with 8 bases matching TRBD1. Germline values: CDR1 LNHDA, CDR2 SQIVND (reference sequence). The CDR3 is 12 residues long. Trimming cost V 4 bases and J 12 bases; bases outside gene matches: 8. The CDR3 here is CASSTDRGIWYF. CDR3 nucleotides: TGTGCCAGTAGTACCGACAGGGGTATCTGGTACTTC.

The chain links TRBV7-8 to TRBJ2-7, with 7 bases aligning to TRBD2. The tail of the sequence fits TRBJ2-1 better, so the J call may be wrong. The CDR3 covers 14 residues. CDR1 SGHVS and CDR2 FQNEAQ come from the germline V gene. CDR3 amino acids: CASSLTHGRTEQFF. DNA for the CDR3: TGTGCCAGCAGCCTAACGCACGGGAGGACCGAGCAGTTCTTC.

This clonotype occurred a few times. The rearrangement joins TRBV4-2 to TRBJ2-7; 7 bases agree with TRBD1. The ends lost 1 base at V and 0 bases at J; junction bases unmatched: 12. Germline-derived CDR1 and CDR2 are LGHNA and YNFKEQ. There are 18 residues in the CDR3. CDR3 in amino acids: CASSQGLVRDSPSYEQYF. CDR3 in DNA: TGTGCCAGCAGCCAAGGATTAGTCCGGGACAGCCCCTCCTACGAGCAGTACTTC.

This clonotype was seen a single time. The chain is built from TRBV24-1 and TRBJ1-5, with a tentative D call TRBD1 (6 bases). The V end lost 9 bases, the J end lost 7 bases, and 15 bases lay between the germline ends. The CDR3 spans 13 residues. The germline V gene encodes CDR1 KGHDR and CDR2 SFDVKD. CDR3 amino acids: CATGTDSLQPQHF. The CDR3 region has the DNA TGTGCCACCGGCACGGACAGTTTACAGCCCCAGCATTTT.

The CDR3 bases are TGCAGTGCTAGACCTAGGCTCTGGGGCTACGAGCAGTACTTC. This gives the protein CSARPRLWGYEQYF. The chain recombines TRBV20-1 with TRBJ2-7; no clear D gene. The V end lost 2 bases, the J end lost 3 bases, and 14 bases lay between the germline ends. This CDR3 spans 14 amino acids. Germline values: CDR1 DFQATT, CDR2 SNEGSKA (reference sequence).

The chain carries TRBV7-8 and TRBJ2-1; D not certain. Between the trimmed V and J ends, which lost 2 bases and 10 bases, there was a span of 18 bases. Germline assignment: CDR1 SGHVS and CDR2 FQNEAQ. The CDR3 covers 15 residues. The DNA for the CDR3 is TGTGCCAGCAGCTTATACCGGGCCAGGAGAGTGGAGCAGTTCTTC. Protein: CASSLYRARRVEQFF.